This T cell receptor beta chain was recorded in a study of shared clonotypes between healthy human individuals. Study summary: Donors were a couple of women and a few men aged 18 to 49.

Healthy adults negative for HIV, lacking recent acute infections or vaccinations, served as donors. CD45RA-negative memory and CD45RA+ naive subsets were split from the CD4+ cells. Germline CDR1 SNHLY, CDR2 FYNNEI. This CDR3 has 12 amino acids. The V and J ends lost 8 bases and 5 bases respectively, with 9 bases between them. Template for every sorted-subset replicate PCR totaled about 0.2 ug DNA, 25,000 to 35,000 T cell genomes. Using immunoSEQ multiplex PCR, the repertoire was profiled, and TCRdb retains in-frame clones only, with some absent. The table has around 2,000,000 clones, roughly 95% seen once.

Sample: naive CD4+ T cells sorted from blood. This sample's subset: CD45RA+ positively selected. The J gene is TRBJ2-2, the V gene TRBV2; the D gene is possibly TRBD1 (5 bases). The TCR was taken from a man younger than 30 in good health. DNA for the CDR3: TGTGCCAGCGCCCAGGGAACCGGGGAGCTGTTTTTT. It codes for CASAQGTGELFF.